What follows are 32 T cell receptor beta chains derived from one specimen sequenced in a study of identical twins. A single record per CDR3 protein comes from TCRdb applying MiXCR to the 5' RACE reads. The sample has around 690,000 distinct CDR3 sequences; approximately 22% are singletons. The sample also formed part of further work on T cells expressing NK-cell markers.

Specimen: PBMCs. The receptors were sampled from a woman under 30 in good health.

The chain combines TRBV12-3 or TRBV12-4 with TRBJ2-1; D is possibly TRBD2 (6 bases). This CDR3 comprises 15 residues. Trimming left V 5 bases short and J 4 bases short, with 15 bases between. CDR3 in amino acids: CASSPPGARYNEQFF. For the CDR3, the DNA is TGTGCCAGCAGTCCGCCGGGAGCCCGATACAATGAGCAGTTCTTC.

This sequence joins TRBV25-1 and TRBJ2-7; D unresolved. V dropped 7 bases and J dropped 3 bases, with 7 bases sitting between them. This CDR3 region has 11 residues. The germline gives CDR1 MGHDK, CDR2 SYGVNS. The CDR3 DNA follows: TGTGCCAGCAAACATCACTACGAGCAGTACTTC. This encodes CASKHHYEQYF.

The V gene is TRBV7-9, the J gene TRBJ1-6; D not certain. Germline CDR1 is SEHNR and CDR2 is FQNEAQ (reference sequence). CDR3 size: 12 residues. V lost 1 base, J lost 12 bases, and 7 bases lay in between. The CDR3 region has the DNA TGTGCCAGCAGCTTAGAGGCGGGACCCCTCCACTTT. This sequence encodes CASSLEAGPLHF.

This clonotype was seen more than once but under ten times. V gene TRBV12-3 or TRBV12-4 combines with J gene TRBJ2-1, with 10 bases aligning to TRBD2. The V gene end was trimmed by 2 bases and the J gene end by 10 bases; junction bases not matched to a gene: 8. The CDR3 runs to 15 residues. The CDR3 sequence is CASSLTSGRAREQFF. The CDR3 DNA reads TGTGCCAGCAGTTTAACCAGCGGGAGGGCCAGAGAGCAGTTCTTC.

This clonotype came up a few times. The rearrangement links TRBV20-1 to TRBJ2-4, with 7 bases that match TRBD1. Germline trimming cut 2 bases from V and 5 bases from J; bases unmatched to any gene: 0. The V gene's germline CDR1 is DFQATT and CDR2 SNEGSKA (reference sequence). The CDR3 covers 12 residues. The CDR3 region is CSARQGENIQYF. CDR3 sequence (DNA): TGCAGTGCTAGACAGGGGGAAAACATTCAGTACTTC.

This clonotype was picked up a small number of times. The chain has TRBV27 and TRBJ2-3; D not certain. CDR1 MNHEY and CDR2 SMNVEV come from the germline V gene (reference sequence). With 3 bases removed from V and 0 bases from J, the gap between germline ends came to 16 bases. The CDR3 covers 17 residues. The CDR3 here is CASSLYYAYGSTDTQYF. CDR3 nucleotide sequence: TGTGCCAGCAGTTTGTACTACGCTTATGGAAGCACAGATACGCAGTATTTT.

This clonotype was observed many times. The V call is TRBV11-2, the J call TRBJ2-3, with D perhaps TRBD1 or TRBD2 (5 bases each). Germline V gene sequence: CDR1 SGHAT, CDR2 FQNNGV. This CDR3 is built from 16 residues. V lost 7 bases, J lost 0 bases, and 17 bases lay in between. In nucleotides, the CDR3 is TGTGCCAGCATCGAGCGAGGGGAGACTAGCACAGATACGCAGTATTTT. This gives the protein CASIERGETSTDTQYF.

The V gene is TRBV5-1, the J gene TRBJ2-3; D not resolved. Germline CDR1 and CDR2: SGHRS and YFSETQ. The CDR3 has 14 amino acids. The V and J ends lost 4 bases and 3 bases respectively, with 12 bases between them. CDR3 sequence: CASSPRRETDTQYF. For the CDR3, the DNA is TGCGCCAGCAGCCCTCGAAGGGAAACAGATACGCAGTATTTT.

This clonotype was detected a few times. CDR3 residues: CASRTTSGDYNEQFF. CDR3 nucleotides: TGTGCCAGCAGGACGACTAGCGGGGACTACAATGAGCAGTTCTTC. J is TRBJ2-1 and V is TRBV7-6; TRBD2 agrees at 11 bases. The CDR3 extends over 15 amino acids. CDR1 and CDR2 (germline): SGHVS, FNYEAQ. Unmatched junction bases numbered 4, after V lost 6 bases and J lost 3 bases.

The chain is built from TRBV15 and TRBJ2-7; D is ambiguous. V shed 0 bases and J shed 3 bases, with 6 bases lying between them. The CDR3 totals 13 residues. Germline assignment: CDR1 LNHNV and CDR2 YYDKDF (reference sequence). The CDR3: CATSRDLDYEQYF. The DNA of the CDR3 is TGTGCCACCAGCAGAGATCTGGACTACGAGCAGTACTTC.

Comment on this clonotype: One end of the junction fails to match germline, which may point to a read error. The chain links TRBV7-6 to TRBJ2-6; the D gene is possibly TRBD1 (6 bases). The CDR3 has 15 residues. Germline CDR1 reads SGHVS; CDR2 reads FNYEAQ. CDR3 amino acids: CDSSRQVSGANVLTF. In DNA form, the CDR3 reads TGTGACAGCAGCAGACAGGTTTCTGGGGCCAACGTCCTGACTTTC.

This clonotype was observed a handful of times. The gene calls are TRBV29-1 and TRBJ2-6; D is unclear. In germline, CDR1 is SQVTM, CDR2 ANQGSEA. The CDR3 is 12 amino acids. Trimming cost V 6 bases and J 2 bases, with 5 bases left between them. The DNA for the CDR3 is TGCAGCGTCAATGCTGGGGCCAACGTCCTGACTTTC. Amino acid sequence: CSVNAGANVLTF.

As regards this clonotype: This may come from a read error, since a much larger clone is one base off. The V gene is TRBV4-1, the J gene TRBJ2-1; TRBD2 might be the D (6 bases). This CDR3 is 17 amino acids long. The germline V and J ends were trimmed by 0 bases and 6 bases, with 18 bases remaining between them. From germline, CDR1 is MGHRA and CDR2 YSYEKL. The CDR3 sequence is CASSQDPRRGLLNEQFF. In DNA form, the CDR3 reads TGCGCCAGCAGCCAAGACCCACGGAGGGGCCTCCTCAATGAGCAGTTCTTC.

In its sample, this clonotype was seen once. This rearrangement joins TRBV5-4 to TRBJ2-5, with 12 bases that match TRBD2. The CDR3 loop spans 17 amino acids. The J segment lost 0 bases and the V segment lost 0 bases, leaving 3 bases of the junction unmatched. In germline, CDR1 is SGHNT, CDR2 YYREEE (reference sequence). The CDR3 DNA reads as TGTGCCAGCAGCTTGGACGGACTAGCGGGGCACCAAGAGACCCAGTACTTC. It encodes CASSLDGLAGHQETQYF.

This clonotype was seen a handful of times. The chain recombines TRBV5-1 with TRBJ2-1, with TRBD2 matching 7 bases. This CDR3 is built from 15 residues. With V trimmed by 0 bases and J by 4 bases, 4 bases remained unmatched. Per germline, CDR1 SGHRS and CDR2 YFSETQ. CDR3 loop: CASSLGGTKYNEQFF. CDR3 DNA: TGCGCCAGCAGCTTGGGAGGGACTAAGTACAATGAGCAGTTCTTC.

This clonotype was found a few times. The chain has TRBV4-3 and TRBJ2-7; 9 nucleotides match TRBD2. This CDR3 is built from 16 residues. After removal of 4 bases from V and 1 base from J, the junction contained 8 bases not matched to a gene. Germline CDR1 reads LGHNA; CDR2 reads YSLEER. Here the CDR3 reads CASSPMGAGGSYEQYF. The CDR3 nucleotides read TGCGCCAGCAGCCCTATGGGAGCGGGAGGATCCTACGAGCAGTACTTC.

The rearrangement uses TRBV25-1 and TRBJ1-6, with D possibly TRBD1 on 5 matching bases. Trimming removed 5 bases at V and 9 bases at J, with 14 bases between. The CDR3 is 14 amino acids. Germline CDR1 is MGHDK and CDR2 is SYGVNS. DNA for the CDR3: TGTGCCAGCAGTCCCGGGGCGGCTGGTTCACCCCTCCACTTT. Encoded protein: CASSPGAAGSPLHF.

This clonotype was counted ten times or more. The chain couples TRBV29-1 to TRBJ2-6; D ambiguous. The CDR3 is 14 residues long. V was trimmed by 6 bases and J by 0 bases, leaving 9 bases between them. The germline V gene encodes CDR1 SQVTM and CDR2 ANQGSEA. Here the CDR3 reads CSVGYRSGANVLTF. In DNA form, the CDR3 reads TGCAGCGTAGGCTACCGCTCTGGGGCCAACGTCCTGACTTTC.

The genes are TRBV18 and TRBJ2-1; 8 nucleotides agree with TRBD2. The V and J ends lost 0 bases and 2 bases, in that order; junction bases with no gene match: 3. The germline CDR1 and CDR2 sequences are KGHSH and LQKENI. The length of the CDR3 is 16 residues. Here the CDR3 reads CASSPPSGGTYNEQFF. DNA of the CDR3: TGTGCCAGCTCACCACCGAGCGGGGGTACCTACAATGAGCAGTTCTTC. Variable domain in full (rest from reference TRBV18 and TRBJ2-1): NAGVMQNPRHLVRRRGQEARLRCSPMKGHSHVYWYRQLPEEGLKFMVYLQKENIIDESGMPKERFSAEFPKEGPSILRIQQVVRGDSAAYFCASSPPSGGTYNEQFFGPGTRLTVL.

This clonotype showed up just a few times. The V call is TRBV7-2, the J call TRBJ2-5; the match to TRBD2 covers 10 bases. Germline V gives CDR1 SGHTA, CDR2 FQGNSA. V lost 1 base and J lost 9; bases outside the gene matches: 5. The CDR3 extends over 14 amino acids. The CDR3 sequence is CASSLDLAGVPQYF. The CDR3 DNA reads as TGTGCCAGCAGCTTAGATCTAGCGGGAGTCCCCCAGTACTTC. The whole variable domain, remainder taken from reference TRBV7-2 and TRBJ2-5, is GAGVSQSPSNKVTEKGKDVELRCDPISGHTALYWYRQSLGQGLEFLIYFQGNSAPDKSGLPSDRFSAERTGGSVSTLTIQRTQQEDSAVYLCASSLDLAGVPQYFGPGTRLLVL.

This rearrangement joins TRBV7-2 to TRBJ2-1; TRBD2 might be the D (7 bases). The CDR3 runs to 14 residues. The V end was cut by 5 bases, the J end by 10 bases, with 18 bases between. CDR1 and CDR2 (germline): SGHTA, FQGNSA. CDR3: CASSPFPGGGEQFF. In DNA form, the CDR3 reads TGTGCCAGCAGCCCCTTTCCGGGGGGCGGCGAGCAGTTCTTC.

This clonotype turned up a few times. The rearrangement uses TRBV6-2 or TRBV6-3 and TRBJ2-7; the D is unclear. Trimming shortened V by 6 bases and J by 0 bases, and 15 bases separated the two germline ends. This CDR3 has 15 amino acids. Germline loops: CDR1 MNHEY, CDR2 SVGEGT. Written as DNA, the CDR3 is TGTGCCAGCAGCTTTACTCTGGACGCCTCCTACGAGCAGTACTTC. This sequence encodes CASSFTLDASYEQYF.

This clonotype appeared many times. The chain employs TRBV12-3 or TRBV12-4 and TRBJ2-7; 7 bases align to TRBD1. Unmatched junction bases numbered 6, after V lost 6 bases and J lost 4 bases. The CDR3 contains 13 residues. Here the CDR3 DNA reads TGTGCCAGCAGAGAAGGGGGCAGGTACGAGCAGTACTTC. It encodes CASREGGRYEQYF.

In its sample, this clonotype was seen many times. The rearrangement links TRBV24-1 to TRBJ2-2, with unresolved D. V lost 6 bases to trimming and J lost 0 bases, with 10 bases between them. Germline CDR1 is KGHDR and CDR2 is SFDVKD. The CDR3 runs to 15 residues. The CDR3, as DNA: TGTGCCACCAGTAATGGGCACACGAACACCGGGGAGCTGTTTTTT. Translated: CATSNGHTNTGELFF.

This clonotype has just a few counts. V is TRBV29-1 and J is TRBJ1-6; TRBD1 is a possible D gene (5 bases). Trimming cost V 6 bases and J 8 bases, with 14 bases left between them. The CDR3 has 13 amino acids. The V gene's germline CDR1 is SQVTM and CDR2 ANQGSEA. In nucleotides, the CDR3 is TGCAGCGTGAGGGAGGGGCCGGATTCACCCCTCCACTTT. It codes for CSVREGPDSPLHF.

This clonotype came up a few times. The chain uses TRBV20-1 and TRBJ2-3, with D uncertain. The CDR3 runs 12 residues. CDR1 DFQATT and CDR2 SNEGSKA come from the germline V gene (reference sequence). V gave up 6 bases and J gave up 4 bases, with 11 bases separating them. The CDR3 protein is CSATDRADTQYF. In nucleotides, the CDR3 is TGCAGTGCCACCGATAGGGCAGATACGCAGTATTTT.

This clonotype has a handful of counts. The V call is TRBV12-3 or TRBV12-4, the J call TRBJ2-1; maybe TRBD2 (6 bases). The CDR3 loop spans 15 amino acids. V was clipped by 5 bases and J by 3 bases, with 14 bases between them. CDR3 protein: CASSNGPSVYNEQFF. The CDR3 region has the DNA TGTGCCAGCAGTAACGGTCCTAGCGTCTACAATGAGCAGTTCTTC.

The table lists this clonotype with many counts. The V and J genes are TRBV10-3 and TRBJ2-1; 14 nucleotides align to TRBD2. The CDR3 extends over 17 amino acids. The V and J ends lost 5 bases and 7 bases, in that order; junction bases with no gene match: 10. Per germline, CDR1 ENHRY and CDR2 SYGVKD. The CDR3 sequence: CAISPSGTSGSWNEQFF. In DNA, the CDR3 is TGTGCCATCAGTCCTTCCGGGACTAGCGGGAGCTGGAATGAGCAGTTCTTC.

The J gene is TRBJ1-2, the V gene TRBV20-1, with unresolved D. The CDR3 runs 14 residues. The ends were cut back, 7 bases at V and 1 base at J, with 16 bases in the middle. Per the germline V gene, CDR1 is DFQATT and CDR2 is SNEGSKA (reference sequence). The CDR3 is CSVVGGEGNYGYTF. The DNA of the CDR3 is TGCAGTGTAGTGGGAGGAGAGGGTAACTATGGCTACACCTTC.

This clonotype was seen more than once but under ten times. V gene TRBV15 combines with J gene TRBJ2-5, with 8 bases matching TRBD2. In germline, CDR1 is LNHNV, CDR2 YYDKDF (reference sequence). The CDR3 consists of 16 residues. V lost 1 base, J lost 3 bases, and 7 bases stayed unmatched. The CDR3 DNA sequence: TGTGCCACCAGCAGAGGTGCGCCAGCGGGAGAAGAGACCCAGTACTTC. This gives the protein CATSRGAPAGEETQYF.

This clonotype was seen only a few times. The J gene is TRBJ2-5, the V gene TRBV9; the D gene is possibly TRBD1 (5 bases). V gave up 4 bases and J gave up 3 bases, with 10 bases separating them. The germline gives CDR1 SGDLS, CDR2 YYNGEE. This CDR3 spans 13 amino acids. The CDR3 region is CASSPGHEETQYF. For the CDR3, the DNA is TGTGCCAGCAGCCCAGGACACGAAGAGACCCAGTACTTC.

CDR3 region: CSARTPTGGGTEAFF. The CDR3 nucleotides read TGCAGTGCTAGAACACCGACAGGGGGGGGCACTGAAGCTTTCTTT. The chain recombines TRBV20-1 with TRBJ1-1; 9 bases line up with TRBD1. There are 15 residues in the CDR3. From germline, CDR1 is DFQATT and CDR2 SNEGSKA (reference sequence). Trimming cost V 2 bases and J 4 bases; bases outside gene matches: 8.